These T cell receptor beta chains were read from a single sample in a study of T cell changes during pregnancy in multiple sclerosis. Produced via immunoSEQ multiplex PCR; TCRdb's table is partial and in-frame only. The sample yields about 100,000 clones, approximately 89% seen once. The material sequenced was peripheral blood, taken after pregnancy. Source of these receptors: a female donor with multiple sclerosis, enrolled in a pregnancy study. CDR3s include the opening cysteine and the closing phenylalanine or tryptophan. A D gene is named only where the DNA matches it firmly. Size is omitted from some rows. Given values are once, few, many or a class for expanded clones.

>NA|TRBV5-1|TRBD1|TRBJ2-1
CASSTSGGSYNEQFF
TGCGCCAGCAGCACATCAGGGGGCAGCTACAATGAGCAGTTCTTC
>few|TRBV6-1|TRBD2|TRBJ2-5
CASSELAGGVETQYF
TGTGCCAGCAGTGAACTAGCGGGGGGAGTAGAGACCCAGTACTTC
>NA|TRBV6-6|NA|TRBJ1-6
CASSSIVGLTNSPLHF
TGTGCCAGCAGTTCGATTGTGGGACTGACCAATTCACCCCTCCACTTT
>NA|TRBV29-1|NA|TRBJ2-3
CSVEGQGGGDTQYF
TGCAGCGTTGAAGGACAGGGAGGAGGAGATACGCAGTATTTT
>NA|TRBV7-9|TRBD2|TRBJ2-5
CASSLATGGPETQYF
TGTGCCAGCAGCTTAGCGACGGGGGGGCCGGAGACCCAGTACTTC
>NA|TRBV11-2|NA|TRBJ1-3
CASSLISRAANRNTIYF
TGTGCCAGCAGCTTAATCTCGAGGGCGGCAAATAGAAACACCATATATTTT
>NA|TRBV7-6|TRBD2|TRBJ2-3
CASSLSGGNPDTQYF
TGTGCCAGCAGCCTTAGCGGGGGAAACCCAGATACGCAGTATTTT
>NA|TRBV15|NA|TRBJ1-1
CATSTRQRTEAFF
TGTGCCACCAGTACGCGACAGCGCACTGAAGCTTTCTTT
>NA|TRBV2|TRBD2|TRBJ2-7
CASSEVSGGAGEQYF
TGTGCCAGCAGTGAAGTGAGCGGGGGGGCCGGGGAGCAGTACTTC
>NA|TRBV30|NA|TRBJ1-2
CAWRGARGYTF
TGTGCCTGGAGAGGGGCTCGGGGCTACACCTTC
>NA|TRBV4-2|TRBD2|TRBJ2-5
CASSQGGGQETQYF
TGTGCCAGCAGCCAAGGGGGGGGGCAAGAGACCCAGTACTTC
>NA|TRBV7-3|NA|TRBJ2-2
CASRGDTGELFF
TGTGCCAGCAGGGGAGACACCGGGGAGCTGTTTTTT
>NA|TRBV19|TRBD1|TRBJ1-2
CASSIGTGSYHYGYTF
TGTGCCAGTAGTATTGGGACAGGGTCCTACCATTATGGCTACACCTTC
>NA|TRBV30|NA|TRBJ1-5
CAWSVSSGQPQHF
TGTGCCTGGAGCGTTTCGAGCGGTCAGCCCCAGCATTTT
>NA|TRBV2|TRBD1|TRBJ2-5
CASKTGEETQYF
TGTGCCAGCAAGACAGGGGAAGAGACCCAGTACTTC
>NA|TRBV28|TRBD1|TRBJ2-2
CASNPDREITGELFF
TGTGCCAGCAACCCCGACAGGGAGATCACCGGGGAGCTGTTTTTT
>NA|TRBV6-6|NA|TRBJ2-4
CASSYSTGVNIQYF
TGTGCCAGCAGTTACTCGACGGGGGTGAACATTCAGTACTTC
>NA|TRBV9|NA|TRBJ2-4
CASSADTGRDIQYF
TGTGCCAGCAGCGCCGACACAGGGCGGGACATTCAGTACTTC
>NA|TRBV18|TRBD1|TRBJ1-1
CASSPLPRQGSEAFF
TGTGCCAGCTCACCCTTACCACGACAGGGTTCTGAAGCTTTCTTT
>NA|TRBV10-3|NA|TRBJ2-2
CAISEFAEGTGELFF
TGTGCCATCAGTGAGTTTGCGGAGGGAACCGGGGAGCTGTTTTTT
>NA|TRBV11-2|TRBD1|TRBJ1-2
CASSPGTGHGYTF
TGTGCCAGCAGCCCCGGGACAGGACATGGCTACACCTTC
>NA|TRBV11-2|NA|TRBJ2-2
CASSYGRAGELFF
TGTGCCAGCAGCTACGGCAGGGCCGGGGAGCTGTTTTTT
>once|TRBV7-8|TRBD2|TRBJ2-1
CASSREGGGARNEQFF
TGTGCCAGCAGTCGGGAAGGCGGGGGGGCGAGGAATGAGCAGTTCTTC
>NA|TRBV2|NA|TRBJ1-1
CASSRDRWGTEAFF
TGTGCCAGCAGTAGAGACAGGTGGGGCACTGAAGCTTTCTTT
>NA|TRBV12-5|NA|TRBJ2-1
CASTPIDNEQFF
TGTGCTAGTACTCCGATTGACAATGAGCAGTTCTTC
>NA|TRBV9|TRBD2|TRBJ2-1
CASSGPAGGSYNEQFF
TGTGCCAGCAGCGGACCAGCGGGGGGCTCCTACAATGAGCAGTTCTTC
>once|TRBV14|NA|TRBJ2-5
CASSPDTVVRAPGETQYF
TGTGCCAGCAGCCCCGATACAGTAGTCCGGGCCCCGGGGGAGACCCAGTACTTC
>NA|TRBV27|TRBD1|TRBJ1-2
CASRLGTGSIYGYTF
TGTGCCAGCAGACTCGGGACAGGTAGTATCTATGGCTACACCTTC
>once|TRBV6-5|NA|TRBJ2-1
CASRQSSNEQFF
TGTGCCAGCAGACAGAGTTCGAATGAGCAGTTCTTC
>NA|TRBV5-1|TRBD1|TRBJ2-7
CASSLEPPRLGGQAYEQYF
TGCGCCAGCAGCTTGGAGCCGCCAAGATTAGGAGGACAGGCCTACGAGCAGTACTTC
>once|TRBV2|TRBD2|TRBJ2-1
CASNYISGGEQFF
TGTGCCAGCAATTATATTAGCGGGGGTGAGCAGTTCTTC
>NA|TRBV7-3|TRBD1|TRBJ2-1
CASSPGTGWRNEQFF
TGTGCCAGCAGCCCCGGGACAGGGTGGAGGAATGAGCAGTTCTTC
>NA|TRBV7-2|NA|TRBJ1-1
CASSPSLLSRNTEAFF
TGTGCCAGCAGCCCGAGTCTTCTAAGTAGGAACACTGAAGCTTTCTTT
>NA|TRBV6-5|NA|TRBJ1-1
CASSQDRKAFF
TGTGCCAGCAGTCAAGACAGGAAAGCTTTCTTT
>NA|TRBV14|NA|TRBJ1-2
CASSPLTVFYGYTF
TGTGCCAGCAGCCCCCTCACAGTCTTCTATGGCTACACCTTC
>NA|TRBV11-2|NA|TRBJ1-3
CASSLAASSGNTIYF
TGTGCCAGCAGCTTAGCTGCGAGCTCTGGAAACACCATATATTTT
>once|TRBV7-8|TRBD1|TRBJ1-2
CASSLGGRTGGPLRNGYTF
TGTGCCAGCAGCTTAGGAGGGAGGACAGGGGGCCCACTCCGAAACGGCTACACCTTC
>NA|TRBV6-5|NA|TRBJ1-1
CASSYYPDMNTEAFF
TGTGCCAGCAGTTACTACCCAGACATGAACACTGAAGCTTTCTTT
>NA|TRBV7-9|TRBD1|TRBJ1-1
CASSLDRGNTEAFF
TGTGCCAGCAGCCTTGACAGGGGGAACACTGAAGCTTTCTTT
>NA|TRBV5-1|TRBD2|TRBJ2-7
CASSLDAGESYEQYF
TGCGCCAGCAGCTTGGACGCGGGGGAATCCTACGAGCAGTACTTC
>NA|TRBV7-9|NA|TRBJ1-4
CASSLDLLGGKLFF
TGTGCCAGCAGCTTAGACCTTTTAGGGGGAAAACTGTTTTTT
>NA|TRBV9|TRBD2|TRBJ2-5
CASSVSGGKQETQYF
TGTGCCAGCAGCGTCAGCGGGGGGAAGCAAGAGACCCAGTACTTC
>NA|TRBV7-9|NA|TRBJ1-1
CASSLVGSGTEAFF
TGTGCCAGCAGCTTAGTGGGGAGCGGCACTGAAGCTTTCTTT
>NA|TRBV27|TRBD1|TRBJ2-2
CASKFGTGSTGELFF
TGTGCCAGCAAATTCGGGACAGGGAGCACCGGGGAGCTGTTTTTT
>NA|TRBV2|TRBD2|TRBJ2-5
CASSEGWGGETQYF
TGTGCCAGCAGTGAAGGTTGGGGAGGGGAGACCCAGTACTTC
>NA|TRBV27|NA|TRBJ2-6
CASSPWTLGTGANVLTF
TGTGCCAGCAGTCCCTGGACCCTCGGGACTGGGGCCAACGTCCTGACTTTC